This T cell receptor beta chain was identified in a study of chemoradiotherapy in HPV16-positive cancers. J gave up 4 bases and V 6 bases, and 5 bases lay outside the gene matches. This CDR3 is 13 amino acids long. The germline V gene has CDR1 SGHNT and CDR2 YYREEE (reference sequence). Samples were taken several times over chemoradiotherapy. A note on this clone: Its antigen is currently unknown.

Profiled with immunoSEQ multiplex PCR; TCRdb holds only in-frame clones, not every one. The table has around 8,300 clones, around 85% seen once. Study-wide findings and caveats: During treatment, candidate HPV-specific clones and E7-related motifs expanded in tumor. For HPV16-positive patients, expanding HPV-responsive T cells associated with longer recurrence-free survival.

The chain links TRBV5-4 to TRBJ2-3, with TRBD2 matching 7 bases. This receptor was obtained from a human donor with HPV-associated anogenital cancer. The sequences come from blood, collected from a patient who underwent chemoradiotherapy. CDR3 coding DNA: TGTGCCAGCACCCGCCGGGAGGCAGATACGCAGTATTTT. This gives the protein CASTRREADTQYF.